This T cell receptor beta chain was captured by sequencing in a study of cytomegalovirus exposure and HLA in healthy donors. The PCR employed 60 Vbeta primers together with 13 Jbeta primers. Profiling relied on immunoSEQ multiplex PCR, and the TCRdb table lists in-frame clones only, not all of them. The sample holds more than 90,000 clones; approximately 81% are singletons and the top ten take approximately 4.2%. The CDR3 contains 17 residues. V shed 0 bases, J shed 1 base, and the junction held 9 bases outside the gene matches. Germline CDR1 and CDR2: LGHNA and YSLEER. The chain recombines TRBV4-3 with TRBJ2-7; 7 nucleotides agree with TRBD1. The sample consisted of PBMCs. This receptor was taken from a woman aged 70-85 years in good health and CMV-seropositive. CDR3 in amino acids: CASSQDVGTDRSYEQYF. As DNA, the CDR3 is TGCGCCAGCAGCCAAGATGTCGGGACAGACCGTTCCTACGAGCAGTACTTC.